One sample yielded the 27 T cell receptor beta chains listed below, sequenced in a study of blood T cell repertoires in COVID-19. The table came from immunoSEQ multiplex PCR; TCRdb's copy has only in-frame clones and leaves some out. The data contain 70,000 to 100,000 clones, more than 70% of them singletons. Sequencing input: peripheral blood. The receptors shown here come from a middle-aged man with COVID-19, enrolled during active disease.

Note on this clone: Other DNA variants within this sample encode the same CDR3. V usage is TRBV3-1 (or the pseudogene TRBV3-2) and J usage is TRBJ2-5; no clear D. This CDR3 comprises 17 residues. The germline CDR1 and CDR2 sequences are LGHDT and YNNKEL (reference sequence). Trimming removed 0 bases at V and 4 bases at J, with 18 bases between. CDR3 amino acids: CASSQDGIGARGETQYF. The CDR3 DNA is TGTGCCAGCAGCCAAGACGGAATAGGAGCTCGAGGAGAGACCCAGTACTTC.

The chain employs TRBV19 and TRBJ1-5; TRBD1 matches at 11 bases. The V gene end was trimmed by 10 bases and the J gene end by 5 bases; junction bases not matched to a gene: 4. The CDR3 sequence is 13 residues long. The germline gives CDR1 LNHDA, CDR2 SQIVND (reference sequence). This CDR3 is CATRDRGDQPQHF. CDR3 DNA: TGTGCCACCAGGGACAGGGGGGATCAGCCCCAGCATTTT.

The DNA of the CDR3 is TGTGCCAGCAGCCCCGAAGTCCAGGGGGTGCGGGACACCATATATTTT. Protein: CASSPEVQGVRDTIYF. The chain employs TRBV7-9 and TRBJ1-3; TRBD1 matches at 7 bases. J lost 8 bases, V lost 5 bases, and 15 bases had no gene match. The germline V gene encodes CDR1 SEHNR and CDR2 FQNEAQ (reference sequence). This CDR3 region has 16 residues.

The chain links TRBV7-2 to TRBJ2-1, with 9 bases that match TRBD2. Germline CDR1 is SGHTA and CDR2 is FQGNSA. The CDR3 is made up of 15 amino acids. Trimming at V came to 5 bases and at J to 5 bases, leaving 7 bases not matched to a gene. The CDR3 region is CASSLFLAGNNEQFF. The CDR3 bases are TGTGCCAGCAGCCTCTTCCTAGCGGGGAACAATGAGCAGTTCTTC.

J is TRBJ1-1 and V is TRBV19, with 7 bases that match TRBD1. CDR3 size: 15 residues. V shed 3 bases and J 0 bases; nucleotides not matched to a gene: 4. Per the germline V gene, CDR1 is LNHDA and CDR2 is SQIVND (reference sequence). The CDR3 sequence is CASSIVRGLNTEAFF. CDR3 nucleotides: TGTGCCAGTAGTATTGTTAGGGGGCTGAACACTGAAGCTTTCTTT.

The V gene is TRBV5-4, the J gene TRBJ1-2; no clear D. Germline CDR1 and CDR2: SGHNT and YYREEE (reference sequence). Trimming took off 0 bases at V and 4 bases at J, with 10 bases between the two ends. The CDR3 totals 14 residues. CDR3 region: CASSLDGSGYGYTF. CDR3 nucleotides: TGTGCCAGCAGCTTGGACGGATCGGGCTATGGCTACACCTTC.

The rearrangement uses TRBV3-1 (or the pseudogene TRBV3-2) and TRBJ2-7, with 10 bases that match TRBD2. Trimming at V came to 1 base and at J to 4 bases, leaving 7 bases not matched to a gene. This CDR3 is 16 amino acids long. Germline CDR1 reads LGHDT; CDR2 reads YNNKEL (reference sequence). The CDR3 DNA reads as TGTGCCAGCAGCCAAGTGGGGTCTAGCGGGGGTTACGAGCAGTACTTC. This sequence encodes CASSQVGSSGGYEQYF.

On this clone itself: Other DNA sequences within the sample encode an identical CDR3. The CDR3 nucleotides read TGCGCCAGCAGCCAAGAGGAGGGTCGATCCTATAATTCACCCCTCCACTTT. This encodes CASSQEEGRSYNSPLHF. The chain combines TRBV4-1 with TRBJ1-6; no definite D call. The V end lost 0 bases, the J end lost 1 base, and 10 bases lay between the germline ends. The germline V gene has CDR1 MGHRA and CDR2 YSYEKL. The CDR3 extends over 17 amino acids.

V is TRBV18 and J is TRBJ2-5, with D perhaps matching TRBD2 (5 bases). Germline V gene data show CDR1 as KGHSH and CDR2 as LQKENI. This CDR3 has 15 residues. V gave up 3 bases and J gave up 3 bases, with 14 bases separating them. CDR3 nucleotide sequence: TGTGCCAGCTCACCCGGGAACCTGAGGGAAGAGACCCAGTACTTC. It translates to CASSPGNLREETQYF.

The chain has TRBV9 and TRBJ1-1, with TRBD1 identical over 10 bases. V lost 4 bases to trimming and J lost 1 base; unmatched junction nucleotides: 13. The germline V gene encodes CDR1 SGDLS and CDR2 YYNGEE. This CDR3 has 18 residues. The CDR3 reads CASSLRSGTGESNTEAFF. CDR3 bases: TGTGCCAGCAGCCTCCGTTCCGGGACAGGGGAATCGAACACTGAAGCTTTCTTT.

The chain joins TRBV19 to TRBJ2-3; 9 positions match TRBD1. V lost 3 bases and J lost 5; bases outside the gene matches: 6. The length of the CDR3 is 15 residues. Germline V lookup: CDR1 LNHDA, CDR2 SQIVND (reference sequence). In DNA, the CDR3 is TGTGCCAGTAGTATTCCGGGACAGGGAGGAGATACGCAGTATTTT. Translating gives CASSIPGQGGDTQYF.

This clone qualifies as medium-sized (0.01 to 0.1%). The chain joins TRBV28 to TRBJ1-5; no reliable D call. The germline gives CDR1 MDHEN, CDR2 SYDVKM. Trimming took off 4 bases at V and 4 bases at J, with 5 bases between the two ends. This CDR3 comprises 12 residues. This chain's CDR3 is CASSSLNQPQHF. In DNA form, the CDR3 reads TGTGCCAGCAGTTCACTGAATCAGCCCCAGCATTTT.

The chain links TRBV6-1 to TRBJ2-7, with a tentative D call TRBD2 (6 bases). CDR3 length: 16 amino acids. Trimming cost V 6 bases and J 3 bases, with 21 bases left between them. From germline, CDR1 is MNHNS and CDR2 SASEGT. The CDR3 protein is CASRENRGFPYYEQYF. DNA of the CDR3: TGTGCCAGCAGGGAAAACCGGGGGTTCCCCTACTACGAGCAGTACTTC.

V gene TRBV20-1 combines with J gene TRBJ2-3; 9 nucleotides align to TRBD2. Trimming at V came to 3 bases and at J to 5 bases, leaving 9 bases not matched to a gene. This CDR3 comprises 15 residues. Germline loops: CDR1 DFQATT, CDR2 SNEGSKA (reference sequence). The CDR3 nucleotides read TGCAGTGCTAGTCCAGCGGGGGGCAGTGTAGATACGCAGTATTTT. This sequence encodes CSASPAGGSVDTQYF.

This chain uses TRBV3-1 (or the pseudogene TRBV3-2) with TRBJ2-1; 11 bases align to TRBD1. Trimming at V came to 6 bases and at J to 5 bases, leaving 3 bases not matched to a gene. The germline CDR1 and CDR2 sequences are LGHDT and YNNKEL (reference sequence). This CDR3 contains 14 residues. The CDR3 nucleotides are TGTGCCAGCAGACCGGGACAGGGGGACAATGAGCAGTTCTTC. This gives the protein CASRPGQGDNEQFF.

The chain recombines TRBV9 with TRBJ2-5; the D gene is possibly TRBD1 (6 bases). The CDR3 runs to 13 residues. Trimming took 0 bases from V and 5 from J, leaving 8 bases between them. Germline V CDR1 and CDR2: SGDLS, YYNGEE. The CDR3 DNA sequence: TGTGCCAGCAGCGTAGGGGGGCGGGAGACCCAGTACTTC. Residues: CASSVGGRETQYF. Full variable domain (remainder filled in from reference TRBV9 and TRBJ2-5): DSGVTQTPKHLITATGQRVTLRCSPRSGDLSVYWYQQSLDQGLQFLIQYYNGEERAKGNILERFSAQQFPDLHSELNLSSLELGDSALYFCASSVGGRETQYFGPGTRLLVL.

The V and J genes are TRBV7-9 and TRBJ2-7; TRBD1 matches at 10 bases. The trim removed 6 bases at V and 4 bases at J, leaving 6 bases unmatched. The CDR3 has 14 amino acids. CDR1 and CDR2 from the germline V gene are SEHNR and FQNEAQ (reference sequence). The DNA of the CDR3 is TGTGCCAGCAGGGACGGGACAGGGGCTTACGAGCAGTACTTC. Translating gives CASRDGTGAYEQYF.

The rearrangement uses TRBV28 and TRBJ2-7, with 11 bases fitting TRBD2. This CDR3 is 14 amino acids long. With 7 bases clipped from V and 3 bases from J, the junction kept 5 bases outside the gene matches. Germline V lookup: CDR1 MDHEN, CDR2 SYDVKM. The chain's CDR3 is CASKLAGAIYEQYF. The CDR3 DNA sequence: TGTGCCAGCAAACTAGCGGGGGCCATCTACGAGCAGTACTTC.

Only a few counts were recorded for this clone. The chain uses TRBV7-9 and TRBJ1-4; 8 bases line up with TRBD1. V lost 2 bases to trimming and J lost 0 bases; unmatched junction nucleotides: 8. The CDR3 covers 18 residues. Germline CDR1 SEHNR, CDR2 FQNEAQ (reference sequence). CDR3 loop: CASSLTTGGYATNEKLFF. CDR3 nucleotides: TGTGCCAGCAGCTTAACAACAGGGGGGTATGCAACTAATGAAAAACTGTTTTTT. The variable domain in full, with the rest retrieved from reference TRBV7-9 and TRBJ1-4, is DTGVSQNPRHKITKRGQNVTFRCDPISEHNRLYWYRQTLGQGPEFLTYFQNEAQLEKSRLLSDRFSAERPKGSFSTLEIQRTEQGDSAMYLCASSLTTGGYATNEKLFFGSGTQLSVL.

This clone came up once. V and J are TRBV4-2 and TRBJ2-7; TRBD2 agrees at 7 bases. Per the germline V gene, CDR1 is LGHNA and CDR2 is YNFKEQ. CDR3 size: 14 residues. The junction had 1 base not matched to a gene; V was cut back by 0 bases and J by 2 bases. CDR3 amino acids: CASSQDLAAYEQYF. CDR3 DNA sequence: TGTGCCAGCAGCCAAGATCTAGCGGCCTACGAGCAGTACTTC.

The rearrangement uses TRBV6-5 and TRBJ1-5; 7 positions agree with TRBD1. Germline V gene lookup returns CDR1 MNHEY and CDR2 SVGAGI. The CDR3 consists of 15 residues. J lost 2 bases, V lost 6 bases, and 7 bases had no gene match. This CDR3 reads CASRTQGTGNQPQHF. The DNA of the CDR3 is TGTGCCAGCAGAACACAGGGGACGGGCAATCAGCCCCAGCATTTT.

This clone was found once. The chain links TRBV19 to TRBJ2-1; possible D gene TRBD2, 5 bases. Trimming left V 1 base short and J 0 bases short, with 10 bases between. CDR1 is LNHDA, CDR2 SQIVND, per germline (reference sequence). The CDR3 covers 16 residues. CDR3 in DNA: TGTGCCAGTAGTATAGTTACAACTAGCTCCTACAATGAGCAGTTCTTC. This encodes CASSIVTTSSYNEQFF.

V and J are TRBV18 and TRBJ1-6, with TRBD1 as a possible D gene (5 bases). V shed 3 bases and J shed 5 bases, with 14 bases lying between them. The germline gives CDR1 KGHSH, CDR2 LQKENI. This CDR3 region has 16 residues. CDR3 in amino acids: CASSPFQGGDNSPLHF. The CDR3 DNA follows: TGTGCCAGCTCACCGTTCCAGGGAGGGGATAATTCACCCCTCCACTTT. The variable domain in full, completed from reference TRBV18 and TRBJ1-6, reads NAGVMQNPRHLVRRRGQEARLRCSPMKGHSHVYWYRQLPEEGLKFMVYLQKENIIDESGMPKERFSAEFPKEGPSILRIQQVVRGDSAAYFCASSPFQGGDNSPLHFGNGTRLTVT.

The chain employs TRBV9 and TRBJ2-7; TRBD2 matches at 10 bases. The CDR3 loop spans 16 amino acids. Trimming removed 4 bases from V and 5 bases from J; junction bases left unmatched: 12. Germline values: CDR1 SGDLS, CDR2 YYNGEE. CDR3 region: CASSPRTSGFSHEQYF. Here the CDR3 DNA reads TGTGCCAGCAGCCCACGGACTAGCGGATTTTCCCACGAGCAGTACTTC.

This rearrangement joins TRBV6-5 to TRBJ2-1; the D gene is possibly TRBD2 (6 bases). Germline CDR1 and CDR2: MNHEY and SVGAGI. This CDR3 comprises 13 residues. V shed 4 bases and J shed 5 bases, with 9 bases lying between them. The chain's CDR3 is CASSLGGDNEQFF. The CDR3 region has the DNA TGTGCCAGCAGTTTGGGGGGAGACAATGAGCAGTTCTTC.

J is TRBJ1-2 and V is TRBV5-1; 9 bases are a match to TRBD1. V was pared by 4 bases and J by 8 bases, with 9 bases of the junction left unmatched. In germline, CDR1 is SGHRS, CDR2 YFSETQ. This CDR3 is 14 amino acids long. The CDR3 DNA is TGCGCCAGCAGCGATACAGGGGGCGGCTACGGCTACACCTTC. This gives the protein CASSDTGGGYGYTF. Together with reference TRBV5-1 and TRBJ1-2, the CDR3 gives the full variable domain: KAGVTQTPRYLIKTRGQQVTLSCSPISGHRSVSWYQQTPGQGLQFLFEYFSETQRNKGNFPGRFSGRQFSNSRSEMNVSTLELGDSALYLCASSDTGGGYGYTFGSGTRLTVV.

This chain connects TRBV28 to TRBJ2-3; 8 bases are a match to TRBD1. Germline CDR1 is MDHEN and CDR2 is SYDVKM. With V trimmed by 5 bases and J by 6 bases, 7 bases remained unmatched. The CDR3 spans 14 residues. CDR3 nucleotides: TGTGCCAGCAGTCCGACAGGGGCGCCGGATACGCAGTATTTT. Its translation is CASSPTGAPDTQYF. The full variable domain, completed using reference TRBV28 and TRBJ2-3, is DVKVTQSSRYLVKRTGEKVFLECVQDMDHENMFWYRQDPGLGLRLIYFSYDVKMKEKGDIPEGYSVSREKKERFSLILESASTNQTSMYLCASSPTGAPDTQYFGPGTRLTVL.